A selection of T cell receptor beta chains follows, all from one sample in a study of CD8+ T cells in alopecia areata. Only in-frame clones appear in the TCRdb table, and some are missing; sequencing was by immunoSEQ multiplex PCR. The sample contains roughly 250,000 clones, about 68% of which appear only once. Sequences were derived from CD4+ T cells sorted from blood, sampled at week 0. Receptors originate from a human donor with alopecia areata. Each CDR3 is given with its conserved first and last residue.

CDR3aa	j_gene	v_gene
CASSVAPLAGEYVSGELFF	TRBJ2-2	TRBV9
CASSVDRAYEQYF	TRBJ2-7	TRBV5-4
CASSLVADNQETQYF	TRBJ2-5	TRBV5-1
CASSPQRASGANVLTF	TRBJ2-6	TRBV7-3
CAWNPGLVGGTDTQYF	TRBJ2-3	TRBV30
CSVKGSGNEQFF	TRBJ2-1	TRBV29-1
CSVRDRGEQYF	TRBJ2-7	TRBV29-1
CASSSGPPSSYNEQFF	TRBJ2-1	TRBV6-5
CASSYDRDYGYTF	TRBJ1-2	TRBV6-5
CASSPDAPSEFF	TRBJ2-1	TRBV11-2
CASNLDRAGGETQYF	TRBJ2-5	TRBV2
CSVDRGTQETQYF	TRBJ2-5	TRBV29-1
CAFSPGLSYEQYF	TRBJ2-7	TRBV30
CASSSQETQYF	TRBJ2-5	TRBV6-5
CASSFFREGTEAFF	TRBJ1-1	TRBV27
CASSKEGGMIGSPLHF	TRBJ1-6	TRBV9
CASSIGTSGQETQYF	TRBJ2-5	TRBV9
CASSHALGQQSYEQYF	TRBJ2-7	TRBV4-3
CASSPTGDANYGYTF	TRBJ1-2	TRBV18
CSVERGDYNEQFF	TRBJ2-1	TRBV29-1
CAWSPGLEYGYTF	TRBJ1-2	TRBV30
CASSVAGTLQETQYF	TRBJ2-5	TRBV9
CASSPGPVNEKLFF	TRBJ1-4	TRBV5-1
CAWRAGGIISGANVLTF	TRBJ2-6	TRBV30
CASTLQDRGGEQYF	TRBJ2-7	TRBV7-9
CASSFGHSKQFF	TRBJ2-1	TRBV7-2
CSFRQGQTEAFF	TRBJ1-1	TRBV29-1
CASTGPGNTGELFF	TRBJ2-2	TRBV4-1
CASSSDPQSWEQYF	TRBJ2-7	TRBV5-1
CASSYTSSPLHF	TRBJ1-6	TRBV13
CASRPDNLAKNIQYF	TRBJ2-4	TRBV2
CASRGEKQPQHF	TRBJ1-5	TRBV2
CATSRAPQGANGYTF	TRBJ1-2	TRBV15
CASSRDQVETQYF	TRBJ2-5	TRBV5-4
CASSLGVRSLEQYF	TRBJ2-7	TRBV7-6
CASSSRLRGADTQYF	TRBJ2-3	TRBV7-2
CASSRPGVTGELFF	TRBJ2-2	TRBV9
CASAGTSSSYEQYF	TRBJ2-7	TRBV18
CAISAARGATNEKLFF	TRBJ1-4	TRBV10-3
CAWTVNRNTEAFF	TRBJ1-1	TRBV30
CAIGQNTGELFF	TRBJ2-2	TRBV10-3
CSVVAYNYGYTF	TRBJ1-2	TRBV29-1
CASSQADTQYF	TRBJ2-3	TRBV4-1
CASSHRGRAFF	TRBJ1-1	TRBV5-1
CASSPGRGGQPQHF	TRBJ1-5	TRBV7-8
CAWTVPAGTQYF	TRBJ2-5	TRBV30
CAGSEGGAFF	TRBJ1-1	TRBV30
CSARDLDEQFF	TRBJ2-1	TRBV20-1
CASSLTLVEQYF	TRBJ2-7	TRBV7-9
CASRADQETQYF	TRBJ2-5	TRBV5-1
CASSETSGGANTGELFF	TRBJ2-2	TRBV10-2
CSVEGTGELFF	TRBJ2-2	TRBV29-1
CSVDGDSSGNTIYF	TRBJ1-3	TRBV29-1
CASSPLNSGNTIYF	TRBJ1-3	TRBV7-6
CASSPTGTHTETQYF	TRBJ2-5	TRBV18